Reported below is one T cell receptor beta chain. Its specific antigen is unknown. No much larger clone is present one base from it, and per-base qualities are unavailable. The collaborating institutions used their own protocols to collect whole blood in K2EDTA tubes. Collaborator samples were shipped for TCRbeta analysis as frozen whole blood, isolated PBMCs, or DNA extracted from either sample type. TCRbeta CDR3 regions were amplified from genomic DNA by means of the immunoSEQ Assay, a bias-controlled multiplex PCR. In the paper's pipeline: The number of nucleated cells in each sample was estimated by amplification of reference gene primers within the assay. To quantify the absolute abundance of each unique TCRbeta CDR3 rearrangement, sequence reads were collapsed and filtered. For each sample, productive Simpson clonality was calculated by taking the square root of Simpson's diversity index across productive rearrangements. Entries here come from immuneACCESS through TCRdb and include only in-frame sequences with V and J called. Some clones fail to appear in such tables; in the studies checked, an unresolved V gene covers under half of the shortfall, and the cause of the remainder is unknown. V and J calls and clone size are as listed in that table; D and trimming were resolved from the DNA. The sample includes about 36,000 clones, with approximately 75% observed a single time. Together, the top ten hold 42% of the sample.

The entry originates in a study of blood T cell repertoires in COVID-19 (TCRdb year 2020). Context from the whole study: The collaborator samples originated in the United States, Italy and Spain and spanned the acute and convalescent phases of COVID-19. The prospective study material was composed of cDNA or gDNA derived from T cells, B-cell-depleted T cells, or PBMCs. Deeply sampled blood TCRbeta repertoires from subjects exposed to, actively infected with, or recovered from COVID-19 were included in the dataset. A freely available public database, intended as a resource for researchers studying the immune response to SARS-CoV-2, is where the repertoires were released. Samples were obtained from the ongoing ImmuneRACE study (first 160 participants) and from 1,254 subjects provided by 6 global collaborators. The sample metadata nearly always contained a de-identified subject ID, COVID-19 status, age in years and sex. HLA class I and class II types, where available, came from metadata supplied by the sample provider rather than from assay-based typing.

Broad study findings and their caveats: The quantity of clinical and demographic metadata differed by source and by participant and was supplied without curation.

From its cysteine to its phenylalanine, the CDR3 spans 16 amino acids. Just the 48-base CDR3 DNA is kept, in frame starting at base 1. Germline trimming: 1 base from V, 9 bases from J; junction bases outside gene matches: 11. According to the germline V gene, CDR1 reads KGHDR and CDR2 reads SFDVKD. This sequence uses TRBV24-1 and TRBJ2-1, and TRBD2 aligns with 7 junction nucleotides. Input material: peripheral blood. The sequence was obtained from a human donor in a cohort sampled during active or convalescent COVID-19. The donor label of this sample is uncertain. The CDR3 loop reads CATSDFSGLSLGEQFF. The base sequence is TGTGCCACCAGTGATTTCTCGGGACTAAGCTTAGGTGAGCAGTTCTTC.